The T cell receptor (beta chain) described here comes from a study of OX40 agonist ivuxolimab in advanced cancers. At the level of the study: An agonistic anti-OX40 (CD134) antibody, ivuxolimab, was used to treat the patients.

Between the trimmed V and J ends, which lost 4 bases and 7 bases, there was a span of 17 bases. CDR1 is SGHDN and CDR2 is FVKESK in the germline V gene. The CDR3 has 15 amino acids. Findings and caveats of the study: The work left the antigen specificity of expanded peripheral T cells undetermined.

Sequencing used immunoSEQ multiplex PCR; TCRdb keeps in-frame clones, though not all of them. In the table there are 40,000 to 55,000 clones, 75% to 90% of which are singletons. Remarks on this clone: What it binds is unknown.

This receptor was obtained from an adult with an advanced solid tumor such as melanoma, head and neck, liver or kidney cancer. The rearrangement links TRBV14 to TRBJ2-1; maybe TRBD1 (5 bases). This sample comprised CD4+ or CD8+ T cells sorted from blood, obtained in a trial of the OX40 agonist ivuxolimab. In DNA, the CDR3 is TGTGCCAGCAGCCGAGGACACTTCGCTACGAATGAGCAGTTCTTC. It codes for CASSRGHFATNEQFF.